This T cell receptor (beta chain) originates from a study of breast tumors, draining lymph nodes, adjacent tissues listed by TCRdb under 2016. In terms of the full investigation: The study compared TCR beta repertoires across tumor, adjacent nontumor tissue and axillary lymph nodes from breast cancer patients. The study aimed to assess the relationships and possible T-cell exchange between tumor, surrounding tissue and draining lymph node repertoires in human breast cancer.

The investigation overall reported the following: Tumor and nontumor tissue repertoires were found to be significantly more similar in luminal-like than in basal-like breast cancer. The conclusion that tumor T cells originate in lymph nodes was presented as consistent with a hypothesis rather than as directly demonstrated. Tumors showed preferential V and J gene usage, and their T-cell repertoire diversity fell below that of lymph nodes yet above that of nontumor tissue. A scenario in which most tumor T cells derive from the lymph node and then expand within tumor tissue was judged to be consistent with the data.

A note on this clonotype: What this receptor recognizes is not known. Nothing much larger sits one base from this clone, and base qualities are not available.

The lymph node samples were taken from the axillary draining lymph nodes of breast cancer patients. The listed sequencing device is Illumina HiSeq 2000. Multiplex PCR amplification was used to build the TCR beta chain libraries. High-throughput sequencing was used to analyze the amplified TCR beta chain products. TCRdb handled the public reads itself, with Q25 trimming in fastp and clone calling in MiXCR, and kept productive beta chains. Entries that share a CDR3 protein sequence are merged under the most common genes and DNA. The sample table shows 120,000 to 150,000 distinct CDR3 sequences, and approximately 29% are seen once. 2.3% of the sample belongs to the ten largest clones. The TCR was taken from a female donor with breast cancer. Some clones in this sample may be carry-over from other donors' samples. Sequencing was done on a sample of axillary lymph node tissue.

The CDR3 region: CASSSTGGTSTDTQYF. The nucleotide sequence is TGCGCCAGCAGCTCTACAGGGGGTACTAGCACAGATACGCAGTATTTT. In this chain, TRBV5-1 is recombined with TRBJ2-3, and 8 junctional nucleotides match TRBD1. The germline V gene supplies CDR1 SGHRS and CDR2 YFSETQ. V and J are trimmed by 3 bases and 0 bases, and the gene matches miss 6 bases of the junction. From the cysteine through the phenylalanine, the CDR3 covers 16 amino acids. The kept DNA is CDR3 alone, 48 bases in frame from the first base.